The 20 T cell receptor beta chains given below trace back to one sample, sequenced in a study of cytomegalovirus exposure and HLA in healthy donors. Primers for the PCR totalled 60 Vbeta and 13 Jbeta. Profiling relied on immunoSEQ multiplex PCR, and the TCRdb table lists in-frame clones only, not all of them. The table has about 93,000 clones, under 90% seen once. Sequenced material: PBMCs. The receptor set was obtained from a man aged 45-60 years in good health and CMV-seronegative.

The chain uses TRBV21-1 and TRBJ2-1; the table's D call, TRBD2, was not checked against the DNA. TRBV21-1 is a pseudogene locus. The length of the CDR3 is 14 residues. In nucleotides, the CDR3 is TGTGCCAGCAGCGGCGGAACCCAATACAATGAGCAGTTCTTC. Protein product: CASSGGTQYNEQFF.

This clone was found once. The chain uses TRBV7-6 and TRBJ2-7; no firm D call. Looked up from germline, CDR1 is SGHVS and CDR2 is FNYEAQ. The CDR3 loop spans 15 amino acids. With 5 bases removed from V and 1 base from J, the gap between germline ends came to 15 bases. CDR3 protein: CASSLRVAQSYEQYF. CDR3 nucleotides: TGTGCCAGCAGCCTTCGGGTGGCGCAATCCTACGAGCAGTACTTC.

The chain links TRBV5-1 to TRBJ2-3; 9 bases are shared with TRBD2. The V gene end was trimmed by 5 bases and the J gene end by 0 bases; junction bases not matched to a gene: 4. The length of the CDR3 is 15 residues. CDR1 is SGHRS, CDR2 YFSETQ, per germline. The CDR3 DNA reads TGCGCCAGCAGGACTAGCGGTACTAGCACAGATACGCAGTATTTT. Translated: CASRTSGTSTDTQYF.

The CDR3 nucleotides read TGCAGCGTTGAAAGGCAGGGGAGCTACAATGAGCAGTTCTTC. It codes for CSVERQGSYNEQFF. The gene calls are TRBV29-1 and TRBJ2-1; D might be TRBD1 (6 bases). Trimming took 2 bases from V and 3 from J, leaving 11 bases between them. The V gene's germline CDR1 is SQVTM and CDR2 ANQGSEA. The CDR3 contains 14 residues.

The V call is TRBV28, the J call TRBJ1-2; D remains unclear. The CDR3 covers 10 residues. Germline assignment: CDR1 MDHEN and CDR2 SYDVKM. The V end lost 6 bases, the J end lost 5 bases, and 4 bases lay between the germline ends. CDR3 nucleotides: TGTGCCAGCAGCCAGTATGGCTACACCTTC. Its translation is CASSQYGYTF.

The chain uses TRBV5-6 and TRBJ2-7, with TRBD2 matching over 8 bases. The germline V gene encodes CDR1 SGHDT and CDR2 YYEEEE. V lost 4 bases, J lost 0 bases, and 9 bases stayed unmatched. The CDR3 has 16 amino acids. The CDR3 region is CASSPGLAPSSYEQYF. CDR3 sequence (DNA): TGTGCCAGCAGCCCCGGACTAGCTCCGAGCTCCTACGAGCAGTACTTC.

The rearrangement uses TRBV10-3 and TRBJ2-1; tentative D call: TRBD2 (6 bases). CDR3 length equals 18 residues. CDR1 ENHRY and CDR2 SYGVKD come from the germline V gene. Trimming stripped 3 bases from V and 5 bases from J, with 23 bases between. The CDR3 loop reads CAISEGGRKGSWNNEQFF. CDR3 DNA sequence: TGTGCCATCAGTGAAGGAGGGAGGAAAGGGAGTTGGAACAATGAGCAGTTCTTC.

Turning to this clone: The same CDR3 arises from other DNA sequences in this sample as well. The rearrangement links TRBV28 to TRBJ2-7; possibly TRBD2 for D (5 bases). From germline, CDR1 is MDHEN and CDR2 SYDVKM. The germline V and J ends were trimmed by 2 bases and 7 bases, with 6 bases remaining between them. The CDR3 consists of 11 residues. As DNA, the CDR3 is TGTGCCAGCAGTTTAGGCGGGGAGCAGTACTTC. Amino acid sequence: CASSLGGEQYF.

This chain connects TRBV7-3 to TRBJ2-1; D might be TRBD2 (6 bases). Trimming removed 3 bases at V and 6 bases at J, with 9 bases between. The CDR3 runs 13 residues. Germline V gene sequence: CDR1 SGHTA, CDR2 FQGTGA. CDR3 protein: CASSFGLRNEQFF. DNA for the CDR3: TGTGCCAGCAGCTTCGGACTACGCAATGAGCAGTTCTTC.

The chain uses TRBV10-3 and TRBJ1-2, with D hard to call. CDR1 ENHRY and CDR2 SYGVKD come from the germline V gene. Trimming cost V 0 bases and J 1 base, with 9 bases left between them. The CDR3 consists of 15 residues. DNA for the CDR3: TGTGCCATCAGTGAGTCCGAATCTAATAACTATGGCTACACCTTC. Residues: CAISESESNNYGYTF.

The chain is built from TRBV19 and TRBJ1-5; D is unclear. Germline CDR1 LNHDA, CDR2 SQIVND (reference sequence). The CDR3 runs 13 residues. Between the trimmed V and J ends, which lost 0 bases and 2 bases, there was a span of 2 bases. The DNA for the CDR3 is TGTGCCAGTAGTATAGACGGCAATCAGCCCCAGCATTTT. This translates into CASSIDGNQPQHF.

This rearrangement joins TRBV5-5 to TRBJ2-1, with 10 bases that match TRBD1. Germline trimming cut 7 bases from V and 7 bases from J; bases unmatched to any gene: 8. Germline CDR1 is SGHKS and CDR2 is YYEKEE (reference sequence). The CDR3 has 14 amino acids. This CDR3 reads CASFRDRGFNEQFF. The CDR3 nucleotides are TGTGCCAGCTTCCGGGACAGGGGATTTAATGAGCAGTTCTTC. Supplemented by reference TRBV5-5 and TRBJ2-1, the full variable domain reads DAGVTQSPTHLIKTRGQQVTLRCSPISGHKSVSWYQQVLGQGPQFIFQYYEKEERGRGNFPDRFSARQFPNYSSELNVNALLLGDSALYLCASFRDRGFNEQFFGPGTRLTVL.

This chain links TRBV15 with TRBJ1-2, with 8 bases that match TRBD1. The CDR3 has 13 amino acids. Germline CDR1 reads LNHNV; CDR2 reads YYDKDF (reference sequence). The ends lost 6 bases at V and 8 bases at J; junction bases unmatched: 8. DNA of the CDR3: TGTGCCACCAGTCGGGGACAGGAAAAAGGCTACACCTTC. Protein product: CATSRGQEKGYTF.

In nucleotides, the CDR3 is TGTGCCAGCAGCTTAGGTGGCCTAGCGGGGAGGTACAATGAGCAGTTCTTC. This encodes CASSLGGLAGRYNEQFF. The chain is built from TRBV11-1 and TRBJ2-1; TRBD2 matches 9 bases. Germline trimming cut 1 base from V and 4 bases from J; bases unmatched to any gene: 8. Germline lookup yields CDR1 SGHAT and CDR2 FQDESV (reference sequence). CDR3 size: 17 residues.

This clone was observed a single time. The CDR3 nucleotides read TGTGCCAGCACTCCTAGCGGGAGGGTTGCCGGGGAGCTGTTTTTT. Its translation is CASTPSGRVAGELFF. The V gene is TRBV6-5, the J gene TRBJ2-2, with 12 bases matching TRBD2. Germline values: CDR1 MNHEY, CDR2 SVGAGI. V lost 7 bases, J lost 6 bases, and 6 bases stayed unmatched. This CDR3 has 15 amino acids.

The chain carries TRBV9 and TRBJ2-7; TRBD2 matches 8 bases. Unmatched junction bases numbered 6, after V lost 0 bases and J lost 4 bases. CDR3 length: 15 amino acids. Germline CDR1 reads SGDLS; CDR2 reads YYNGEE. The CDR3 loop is CASSVGLGGEYEQYF. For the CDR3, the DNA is TGTGCCAGCAGCGTAGGGCTCGGGGGGGAATACGAGCAGTACTTC.

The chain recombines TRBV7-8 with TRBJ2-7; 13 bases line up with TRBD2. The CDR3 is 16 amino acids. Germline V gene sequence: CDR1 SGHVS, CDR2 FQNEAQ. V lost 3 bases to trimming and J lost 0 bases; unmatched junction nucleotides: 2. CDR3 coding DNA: TGTGCCAGCAGCTTGGGACTAGCGGGGTTCTCCTACGAGCAGTACTTC. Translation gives CASSLGLAGFSYEQYF.

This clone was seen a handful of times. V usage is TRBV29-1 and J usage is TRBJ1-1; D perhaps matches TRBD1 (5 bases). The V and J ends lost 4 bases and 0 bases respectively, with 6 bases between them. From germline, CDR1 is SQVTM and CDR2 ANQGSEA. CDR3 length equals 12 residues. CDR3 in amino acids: CSVGQMNTEAFF. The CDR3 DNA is TGCAGCGTTGGACAGATGAACACTGAAGCTTTCTTT.

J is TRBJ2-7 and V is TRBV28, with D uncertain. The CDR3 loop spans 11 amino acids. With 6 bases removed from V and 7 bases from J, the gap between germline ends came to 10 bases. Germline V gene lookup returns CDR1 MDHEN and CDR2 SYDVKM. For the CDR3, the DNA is TGTGCCAGCAGCCTCTCGACAGAGCAGTACTTC. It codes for CASSLSTEQYF. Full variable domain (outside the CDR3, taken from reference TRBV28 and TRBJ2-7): DVKVTQSSRYLVKRTGEKVFLECVQDMDHENMFWYRQDPGLGLRLIYFSYDVKMKEKGDIPEGYSVSREKKERFSLILESASTNQTSMYLCASSLSTEQYFGPGTRLTVT.

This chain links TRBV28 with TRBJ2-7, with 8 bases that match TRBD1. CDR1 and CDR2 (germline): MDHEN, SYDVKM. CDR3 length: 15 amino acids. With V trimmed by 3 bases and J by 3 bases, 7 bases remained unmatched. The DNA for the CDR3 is TGTGCCAGCAGTTTGGGGACAGGAGGAATCTACGAGCAGTACTTC. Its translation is CASSLGTGGIYEQYF.